The entry below gives a single T cell receptor beta chain sequence along with its context. In germline, CDR1 is LNHDA, CDR2 SQIVND (reference sequence). The length of the CDR3 is 17 residues. Trimming removed 4 bases from V and 4 bases from J; junction bases left unmatched: 12. What the recovered Cohort 3 donors had was two negative PCRs, clearance, or symptom resolution. Per the original methods: Scientists estimated how many nucleated cells there were by amplifying reference gene primers. The data were produced by immunoSEQ multiplex PCR, yet TCRdb's version contains in-frame clones alone and is incomplete. The DNA was the basis for D and trimming; V, J and clone size are from that table. Of approximately 360,000 clones in the sample, about four fifths were seen once. The data originate from a study of blood T cell repertoires in COVID-19. In the study overall: Samples of COVID-19 (acute and convalescent) were obtained from the United States, Italy and Spain. The cDNA or gDNA used as material had been derived from T cells, B-cell-depleted T cells, or PBMCs.

The sequenced material came from PBMCs or T cells enriched from blood (not recorded which). This clonotype was obtained from a woman aged 50 to 65 who had recovered from COVID-19. The chain is built from TRBV19 and TRBJ1-4; TRBD1 matches 7 bases. The CDR3 spells CASSSGTVARDNEKLFF. In nucleotides, the CDR3 is TGTGCCAGTAGTAGCGGGACAGTGGCGCGTGATAATGAAAAACTGTTTTTT.